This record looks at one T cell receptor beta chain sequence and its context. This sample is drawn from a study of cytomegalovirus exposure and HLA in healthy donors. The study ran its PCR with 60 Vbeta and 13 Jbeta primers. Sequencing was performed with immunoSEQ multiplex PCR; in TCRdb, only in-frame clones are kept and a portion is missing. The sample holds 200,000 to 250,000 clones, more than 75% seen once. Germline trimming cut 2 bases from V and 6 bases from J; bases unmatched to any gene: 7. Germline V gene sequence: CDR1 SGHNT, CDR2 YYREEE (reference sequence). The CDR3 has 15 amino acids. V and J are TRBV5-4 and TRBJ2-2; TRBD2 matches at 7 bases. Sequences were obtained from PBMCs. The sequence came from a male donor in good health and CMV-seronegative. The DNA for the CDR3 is TGTGCCAGCAGCTTTGGGGGGGAAGGACCCGGGGAGCTGTTTTTT. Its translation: CASSFGGEGPGELFF.